The rows below give T cell receptor beta chains drawn from one sample of a study of shared T cell receptors in the human thymus. The table came from immunoSEQ multiplex PCR; TCRdb's copy has only in-frame clones and leaves some out. The repertoire consists of about 710,000 clones, with over 75% occurring once and the leading ten covering roughly 0.0086%. These records were also assigned to another study, of human thymus T cells.

Sample: thymocytes. These receptors all stem from a boy under three years old with a congenital heart defect. Both conserved end residues are part of each CDR3. D genes are given only for firm matches. For some rows the clone size is stated as once, few or many, or as a class when expanded; others skip it.

cdr3_nt	cdr3_aa	d_call	j_call	clone_size	v_call
TGTGCCAGCAGCTTACTAGGGGGAACTAATGAAAAACTGTTTTTT	CASSLLGGTNEKLFF	NA	TRBJ1-4	once	TRBV11-2
TGTGCCAGCAGCTTATTAATGCGTCCTTTAGCCAAAAACATTCAGTACTTC	CASSLLMRPLAKNIQYF	NA	TRBJ2-4	NA	TRBV11-2
TGTGCCAGCAGTGAGTGGCACAGGGACAGGGGTTGTTATGAGCAGTTCTTC	CASSEWHRDRGCYEQFF	TRBD1	TRBJ2-1	NA	TRBV6-1
TGTGCCAGCAGTTACGAGGGTTCAGATACGCAGTATTTT	CASSYEGSDTQYF	NA	TRBJ2-3	NA	TRBV27
TGTGCCAGCAGCTTCCGGGAAGGGCCGATCTACGAGCAGTACTTC	CASSFREGPIYEQYF	NA	TRBJ2-7	NA	TRBV5-8
TGTGCCAGCGCTGGTGGGGAGAGCAGCAATCAGCCCCAGCATTTT	CASAGGESSNQPQHF	NA	TRBJ1-5	NA	TRBV21-1
TGTGCCAGCAGCCAAGTATCCCCTTTCGGGGAGCAGGGAGGCACTGAAGCTTTCTTT	CASSQVSPFGEQGGTEAFF	NA	TRBJ1-1	NA	TRBV14
TGTGCCAGCAGTTTGAGGCTTCGTGCGGGAATGTTAGGCGATAATGAAAAACTGTTTTTT	CASSLRLRAGMLGDNEKLFF	NA	TRBJ1-4	NA	TRBV28
TGCAGCGCGAGAGGACTAGCGGGAGGGCCGGGGGACAATGAGCAGTTCTTC	CSARGLAGGPGDNEQFF	TRBD2	TRBJ2-1	once	TRBV29-1
TGTGCCACCAGCCGAAGGAGTGGCAATGAGCAGTTCTTC	CATSRRSGNEQFF	NA	TRBJ2-1	NA	TRBV15
TGTGCCAGCAGCCACGGGTCTCCGGGGGGGCAACTCGAGCAGTTCTTC	CASSHGSPGGQLEQFF	TRBD2	TRBJ2-1	NA	TRBV4-2
TGTGCCAGCACGCCTACGGGACAGGGTAATGAAAAACTGTTTTTT	CASTPTGQGNEKLFF	TRBD1	TRBJ1-4	NA	TRBV11-2
TGTGCCAGCTCACCACCGTTGGGACAGGGCGCGCATGGCTACACCTTC	CASSPPLGQGAHGYTF	TRBD1	TRBJ1-2	NA	TRBV18
TGTGCCAGCAGATTAGCGGGGGTCGTCTACAATGAGCAGTTCTTC	CASRLAGVVYNEQFF	TRBD2	TRBJ2-1	few	TRBV6-5